A single T cell receptor (beta chain) is shown here with its context. Antigen unknown. Profiling relied on immunoSEQ multiplex PCR, and the TCRdb table lists in-frame clones only, not all of them. This table has 65,000 to 95,000 clones, more than 70% appearing once. This entry is derived from a study of OX40 agonist ivuxolimab in advanced cancers. About the study: Patients receiving dose escalation had hepatocellular carcinoma, melanoma, renal cell or head and neck cancer. Partial response was recorded in three patients: one hepatocellular carcinoma and two cutaneous melanoma cases. The study's findings and limits: Relative to CD4+ cells, CD8+ T cells on average had more expanded clones.

The CDR3 totals 14 residues. Germline V CDR1 and CDR2: SGHRS, YFSETQ. Trimming took off 4 bases at V and 1 base at J, with 10 bases between the two ends. The specimen comprised CD4+ or CD8+ T cells sorted from blood, sampled in a trial of the OX40 agonist ivuxolimab. This chain uses TRBV5-1 with TRBJ2-3; D not resolved. The sequence was collected from an adult with an advanced solid tumor such as melanoma, head and neck, liver or kidney cancer. Written as DNA, the CDR3 is TGCGCCAGCAGCCCCGTAGTGGGCACAGATACGCAGTATTTT. Its translation is CASSPVVGTDTQYF.